A single sample gave rise to the 6 T cell receptor beta chains below, sequenced in a study of blood T cell repertoires in COVID-19. Clones were sequenced by immunoSEQ multiplex PCR, and TCRdb holds only the in-frame ones, with some missing. This sample yields roughly 300,000 clones, of which about 86% are seen a single time; around 3.2% belongs to the top ten. The sequencing sample was made of peripheral blood. Source of these receptors: an older woman with active or convalescent COVID-19.

This clone turned up a few times. The genes are TRBV29-1 and TRBJ1-1; TRBD1 is a possible D gene (5 bases). The CDR3 covers 14 residues. Deletions cut 4 bases from V and 0 bases from J, with 12 bases between. The germline gives CDR1 SQVTM, CDR2 ANQGSEA. CDR3 bases: TGCAGCGTTGTGGTTAGGGGCTTGAACACTGAAGCTTTCTTT. Residues: CSVVVRGLNTEAFF.

A note on this clone: A single base separates this from a much larger clone, so it may be a read error. The chain uses TRBV4-1 and TRBJ1-6; possibly TRBD1 for D (6 bases). The germline V gene encodes CDR1 MGHRA and CDR2 YSYEKL. V lost 3 bases and J lost 7, with 13 bases in between. This CDR3 contains 15 residues. The CDR3 sequence is CASSHLDRQNSPLHF. In nucleotides, the CDR3 is TGCGCCAGCAGCCATCTCGACAGGCAAAATTCACCCCTCCACTTT.

The chain joins TRBV19 to TRBJ2-7; the D is unclear. Trimming left V 2 bases short and J 5 bases short, with 13 bases between. The CDR3 is 14 residues long. Germline-derived CDR1 and CDR2 are LNHDA and SQIVND (reference sequence). The DNA of the CDR3 is TGTGCCAGTAGTATATCGGGTCTGGCCCACGAGCAGTACTTC. Protein sequence: CASSISGLAHEQYF.

V gene TRBV7-2 combines with J gene TRBJ1-2; D is undetermined. The CDR3 is 14 residues long. The germline V gene has CDR1 SGHTA and CDR2 FQGNSA. Trimming left V 1 base short and J 8 bases short, with 14 bases between. CDR3 DNA: TGTGCCAGCAGCTTAGACTCGGTCAGGCTGGGCTACACCTTC. This gives the protein CASSLDSVRLGYTF.

Concerning this clone: At one end, the junction sequence differs from germline, possibly due to a read error. The same CDR3 can be traced to other DNA sequences in this sample. This rearrangement joins TRBV7-9 to TRBJ2-1; TRBD2 aligns across 11 bases. The CDR3 covers 15 residues. CDR1 SEHNR and CDR2 FQNEAQ come from the germline V gene (reference sequence). The CDR3 region has the DNA TGCGCCAGCAGCTTAGCGGGGGGGCCGGGAAATGAGCAGTTCTTC. It translates to CASSLAGGPGNEQFF.

In this sample, this clone turned up once. The chain employs TRBV25-1 and TRBJ1-4, with TRBD1 matching over 11 bases. The CDR3 has 13 amino acids. The V gene end was trimmed by 7 bases and the J gene end by 10 bases; junction bases not matched to a gene: 5. CDR1 is MGHDK, CDR2 SYGVNS, per germline. The CDR3: CASTGTGGGKLFF. CDR3 coding DNA: TGTGCCAGCACCGGGACAGGGGGAGGAAAACTGTTTTTT.